One sample yielded the 28 T cell receptor beta chains listed below, sequenced in a study of control samples from healthy donors and cancer patients. Assay used: immunoSEQ multiplex PCR; TCRdb lists only in-frame clones, some missing. This table has under 450,000 clones, about 93% appearing once. The material sequenced was PBMCs. All receptors come from a middle-aged man with head and neck cancer.

This chain's CDR3 is CASKDGISGELFF. The DNA of the CDR3 is TGTGCCAGCAAGGATGGGATCTCCGGGGAGCTGTTTTTT. This chain joins TRBV13 and TRBJ2-2; D gene uncertain. V lost 7 bases and J lost 6, with 12 bases in between. The CDR3 totals 13 residues. The germline gives CDR1 PRHDT, CDR2 FYEKMQ (reference sequence).

This CDR3 is CASSLQGALGEAFF. Here the CDR3 DNA reads TGTGCCAGTAGTCTACAGGGGGCGCTGGGTGAAGCTTTCTTT. The chain links TRBV19 to TRBJ1-1; TRBD1 matches at 9 bases. V dropped 5 bases and J dropped 7; count of bases not matched to a gene: 8. Per the germline V gene, CDR1 is LNHDA and CDR2 is SQIVND (reference sequence). This CDR3 has 14 amino acids. Full variable domain (rest looked up from reference TRBV19 and TRBJ1-1): DGGITQSPKYLFRKEGQNVTLSCEQNLNHDAMYWYRQDPGQGLRLIYYSQIVNDFQKGDIAEGYSVSREKKESFPLTVTSAQKNPTAFYLCASSLQGALGEAFFGQGTRLTVV.

This sequence joins TRBV7-3 and TRBJ2-5, with 12 positions matching TRBD1. The CDR3 spans 15 residues. Germline CDR1 SGHTA, CDR2 FQGTGA. J lost 4 bases, V lost 4 bases, and 4 bases had no gene match. CDR3 region: CASSWGTGGLETQYF. The CDR3 DNA sequence: TGTGCCAGCAGCTGGGGGACAGGGGGCTTAGAGACCCAGTACTTC.

The chain carries TRBV9 and TRBJ2-1, with 10 bases fitting TRBD2. The CDR3 has 18 residues. With 4 bases clipped from V and 4 bases from J, the junction kept 14 bases outside the gene matches. Germline lookup yields CDR1 SGDLS and CDR2 YYNGEE. The CDR3 reads CASSKWGSLAGSYNEQFF. CDR3 DNA sequence: TGTGCCAGCAGCAAGTGGGGTTCACTAGCGGGATCTTACAATGAGCAGTTCTTC.

The gene calls are TRBV11-2 and TRBJ1-3; D is uncertain. Germline CDR1 reads SGHAT; CDR2 reads FQNNGV. Trimming shortened V by 1 base and J by 8 bases, and 3 bases separated the two germline ends. The CDR3 length is 11 residues. The CDR3 nucleotides are TGTGCCAGCAGCTTAGGATACACCATATATTTT. This encodes CASSLGYTIYF. Together with reference TRBV11-2 and TRBJ1-3, the CDR3 gives the full variable domain: EAGVAQSPRYKIIEKRQSVAFWCNPISGHATLYWYQQILGQGPKLLIQFQNNGVVDDSQLPKDRFSAERLKGVDSTLKIQPAKLEDSAVYLCASSLGYTIYFGEGSWLTVV.

The gene calls are TRBV10-3 and TRBJ2-2; TRBD1 matches at 8 bases. The CDR3 is made up of 15 amino acids. Losses at the gene ends were 4 bases for V and 5 bases for J; bases not matched to a gene: 6. CDR1 is ENHRY, CDR2 SYGVKD, per germline. The CDR3 bases are TGTGCCATCAGTGCCGGGACAGGAGGGACCGGGGAGCTGTTTTTT. Translated, it gives CAISAGTGGTGELFF.

The chain joins TRBV11-2 to TRBJ1-1, with D tentatively TRBD1 (6 bases). Per germline, CDR1 SGHAT and CDR2 FQNNGV. The V and J ends lost 4 bases and 3 bases respectively, with 15 bases between them. There are 15 residues in the CDR3. The CDR3 sequence is CASSSGMGAYTEAFF. CDR3 bases: TGTGCCAGCAGCTCAGGGATGGGGGCCTACACTGAAGCTTTCTTT.

The chain links TRBV19 to TRBJ2-1; 9 bases fit TRBD2. V shed 5 bases, J shed 9 bases, and the junction held 14 bases outside the gene matches. This CDR3 has 16 amino acids. Germline CDR1 reads LNHDA; CDR2 reads SQIVND (reference sequence). CDR3 in DNA: TGTGCCAGTAGTCCAAGAGGAGCGGGAGGCGGCGGTGAGCAGTTCTTC. Amino acids: CASSPRGAGGGGEQFF.

The genes are TRBV23-1 and TRBJ1-1, with D possibly TRBD1 on 5 matching bases. TRBV23-1 belongs to the ORF category, with a function that is uncertain. Between the trimmed V and J ends, which lost 0 bases and 12 bases, there was a span of 17 bases. The CDR3 has 14 residues. The CDR3 sequence is CASSQSGGAQETFF. For the CDR3, the DNA is TGCGCCAGCAGTCAATCGGGCGGGGCACAGGAGACTTTCTTT.

This clone occurred once. This chain uses TRBV2 with TRBJ1-3, with D unclear. Germline assignment: CDR1 SNHLY and CDR2 FYNNEI. The CDR3 totals 14 residues. With 2 bases removed from V and 0 bases from J, the gap between germline ends came to 5 bases. CDR3 DNA sequence: TGTGCCAGCAGTGAAAACCTCTCTGGAAACACCATATATTTT. Translated: CASSENLSGNTIYF.

V usage is TRBV6-6 and J usage is TRBJ1-1, with D perhaps TRBD1 (6 bases). CDR3 size: 14 residues. V shed 5 bases and J shed 0 bases, with 10 bases lying between them. The germline V gene encodes CDR1 MNHNY and CDR2 SVGAGI (reference sequence). For the CDR3, the DNA is TGTGCCAGCAGTACACAGGGCATGAACACTGAAGCTTTCTTT. Translation gives CASSTQGMNTEAFF.

This chain links TRBV5-1 with TRBJ1-2, with 10 nucleotides matching TRBD1. In germline, CDR1 is SGHRS, CDR2 YFSETQ. This CDR3 spans 12 amino acids. V lost 4 bases to trimming and J lost 10 bases; unmatched junction nucleotides: 4. CDR3 nucleotides: TGCGCCAGCAGCAGGGACAGGGGTGACTACACCTTC. Translation: CASSRDRGDYTF.

The V and J genes are TRBV2 and TRBJ2-7, with a tentative D call TRBD1 (6 bases). Trimming took off 5 bases at V and 1 base at J, with 9 bases between the two ends. Germline loops: CDR1 SNHLY, CDR2 FYNNEI. The CDR3 is 13 residues long. The CDR3: CASSWTVSYEQYF. CDR3 coding DNA: TGTGCCAGCAGTTGGACAGTTTCCTACGAGCAGTACTTC.

This clone occurred once. This chain connects TRBV3-1 (or the pseudogene TRBV3-2) to TRBJ2-4, with D possibly TRBD1 on 6 matching bases. V was clipped by 4 bases and J by 1 base, with 14 bases between them. The CDR3 length is 16 residues. The V gene's germline CDR1 is LGHDT and CDR2 YNNKEL (reference sequence). CDR3 in DNA: TGTGCCAGCAGCCGTAACAGGGCCCTGGCCAAAAACATTCAGTACTTC. This sequence encodes CASSRNRALAKNIQYF.

This clone is a singleton in its sample. The chain joins TRBV24-1 to TRBJ2-2, with D tentatively TRBD1 (6 bases). CDR1 and CDR2 (germline): KGHDR, SFDVKD. V dropped 0 bases and J dropped 4 bases, with 20 bases sitting between them. There are 19 residues in the CDR3. CDR3 nucleotides: TGTGCCACCAGTGATTTGACGACAGGCGTTCCCCCTCGCACCGGGGAGCTGTTTTTT. Translating gives CATSDLTTGVPPRTGELFF.

The J gene is TRBJ2-5, the V gene TRBV19; TRBD1 agrees at 9 bases. This CDR3 is 17 amino acids long. V shed 5 bases, J shed 4 bases, and the junction held 14 bases outside the gene matches. Germline V gives CDR1 LNHDA, CDR2 SQIVND (reference sequence). The CDR3 spells CASSFRPSGQGGETQYF. As DNA, the CDR3 is TGTGCCAGTAGTTTCCGACCCTCGGGACAGGGTGGAGAGACCCAGTACTTC.

The chain uses TRBV6-5 and TRBJ1-4; no definite D call. CDR3 length: 13 residues. V shed 6 bases and J shed 5 bases, with 10 bases lying between them. Germline V CDR1 and CDR2: MNHEY, SVGAGI. CDR3 amino acids: CASRDWLNEKLFF. CDR3 DNA: TGTGCCAGCAGAGACTGGTTAAATGAAAAACTGTTTTTT.

This chain joins TRBV27 and TRBJ2-6; possibly TRBD1 for D (5 bases). The germline V gene has CDR1 MNHEY and CDR2 SMNVEV (reference sequence). V was clipped by 4 bases and J by 0 bases, with 10 bases between them. The CDR3 is 16 residues long. This CDR3 reads CASSYQGFSGANVLTF. The DNA of the CDR3 is TGTGCCAGCAGTTATCAGGGTTTCTCTGGGGCCAACGTCCTGACTTTC.

This sequence joins TRBV19 and TRBJ2-1; TRBD2 might be the D (5 bases). The CDR3 sequence is 16 residues long. Germline V gene lookup returns CDR1 LNHDA and CDR2 SQIVND (reference sequence). Trimming shortened V by 6 bases and J by 2 bases, and 17 bases separated the two germline ends. This CDR3 is CASSNSRLSPYNEQFF. The CDR3, as DNA: TGTGCCAGTAGCAACTCGAGACTATCCCCCTACAATGAGCAGTTCTTC. The whole variable domain, remainder taken from reference TRBV19 and TRBJ2-1, is DGGITQSPKYLFRKEGQNVTLSCEQNLNHDAMYWYRQDPGQGLRLIYYSQIVNDFQKGDIAEGYSVSREKKESFPLTVTSAQKNPTAFYLCASSNSRLSPYNEQFFGPGTRLTVL.

The V gene is TRBV28, the J gene TRBJ2-7, with D possibly being TRBD1 or TRBD2 (5 bases each). The CDR3 extends over 15 amino acids. Germline CDR1 and CDR2: MDHEN and SYDVKM. The V gene lost 5 bases and the J gene lost 3 bases, with 17 bases spanning the gap. CDR3 protein: CASSPNEGQRYEQYF. For the CDR3, the DNA is TGTGCCAGCAGTCCGAACGAGGGGCAGCGCTACGAGCAGTACTTC.

The chain combines TRBV2 with TRBJ1-3; D uncertain. Deletions cut 2 bases from V and 0 bases from J, with 8 bases between. CDR1 and CDR2 from the germline V gene are SNHLY and FYNNEI. The CDR3 covers 15 residues. The CDR3 DNA reads TGTGCCAGCAGTGAATCGACACTCTCTGGAAACACCATATATTTT. Translated: CASSESTLSGNTIYF.

In this sample, this clone turned up once. The V call is TRBV28, the J call TRBJ2-2; D is undetermined. This CDR3 has 14 amino acids. Germline CDR1 and CDR2: MDHEN and SYDVKM. V lost 2 bases and J lost 3, with 7 bases in between. CDR3 loop: CASSLQADTGELFF. The CDR3 region has the DNA TGTGCCAGCAGTTTACAGGCTGACACCGGGGAGCTGTTTTTT. The full variable domain, rest sourced from reference TRBV28 and TRBJ2-2, is DVKVTQSSRYLVKRTGEKVFLECVQDMDHENMFWYRQDPGLGLRLIYFSYDVKMKEKGDIPEGYSVSREKKERFSLILESASTNQTSMYLCASSLQADTGELFFGEGSRLTVL.

The V call is TRBV2, the J call TRBJ2-7, with D hard to call. The CDR3 is made up of 15 amino acids. V shed 6 bases and J shed 2 bases, with 17 bases lying between them. Germline V gene data show CDR1 as SNHLY and CDR2 as FYNNEI. The CDR3 DNA sequence: TGTGCCAGCAGAACCGAACCCCGATTACCCTACGAGCAGTACTTC. Its protein product is CASRTEPRLPYEQYF.

The chain recombines TRBV29-1 with TRBJ1-1; D gene ambiguous. Trimming removed 6 bases from V and 4 bases from J, with 9 bases in between. The CDR3 is 11 amino acids. The germline V gene has CDR1 SQVTM and CDR2 ANQGSEA. This CDR3 reads CSVGYGTEAFF. In nucleotides, the CDR3 is TGCAGCGTGGGATACGGCACTGAAGCTTTCTTT.

V usage is TRBV7-3 and J usage is TRBJ2-1; 11 nucleotides agree with TRBD2. The CDR3 consists of 16 residues. From germline, CDR1 is SGHTA and CDR2 FQGTGA. J was trimmed by 8 bases and V by 3 bases; bases with no gene match: 9. The CDR3 sequence: CASSLGTSGLLDEQFF. For the CDR3, the DNA is TGTGCCAGCAGCTTGGGGACTAGCGGACTCCTTGATGAGCAGTTCTTC. The entire variable domain, with the rest obtained from reference TRBV7-3 and TRBJ2-1, is as follows: GAGVSQTPSNKVTEKGKYVELRCDPISGHTALYWYRQSLGQGPEFLIYFQGTGAADDSGLPNDRFFAVRPEGSVSTLKIQRTERGDSAVYLCASSLGTSGLLDEQFFGPGTRLTVL.

The chain joins TRBV4-3 to TRBJ2-1; D gene uncertain. Germline values: CDR1 LGHNA, CDR2 YSLEER. The ends were cut back, 0 bases at V and 7 bases at J, with 25 bases in the middle. The CDR3 is 19 amino acids. The CDR3 reads CASSQDNLGVWLVENEQFF. As DNA, the CDR3 is TGCGCCAGCAGCCAAGATAATCTAGGCGTCTGGCTAGTGGAGAATGAGCAGTTCTTC.

V usage is TRBV9 and J usage is TRBJ2-2; D remains unclear. In germline, CDR1 is SGDLS, CDR2 YYNGEE. V was shortened by 3 bases and J by 1 base, with 10 bases between the two germline ends. CDR3 length: 15 amino acids. CDR3 nucleotides: TGTGCCAGCAGCGGGAGCCCGCTGAACACCGGGGAGCTGTTTTTT. Translation gives CASSGSPLNTGELFF.

The chain employs TRBV6-5 and TRBJ2-4; TRBD1 matches 8 bases. The germline V gene encodes CDR1 MNHEY and CDR2 SVGAGI. Unmatched junction bases numbered 5, after V lost 5 bases and J lost 8 bases. This CDR3 region has 13 residues. CDR3 amino acids: CASSRDRLDIQYF. The CDR3 nucleotides are TGTGCCAGCAGTCGGGACAGGTTGGACATTCAGTACTTC.